These 25 T cell receptor beta chains came from one sample sequenced in a study of immune evolution from preneoplasia to lung adenocarcinoma. Libraries were prepared by immunoSEQ multiplex PCR; TCRdb keeps only in-frame clonotypes and omits some of them. The profile covers some 2,500 clones, with more than 80% appearing a single time and about 4% taken by the ten largest. The sequenced material came from FFPE adjacent normal lung tissue. These receptors originate from an older person with lung adenocarcinoma.

This sequence joins TRBV9 and TRBJ2-1; 9 positions match TRBD1. CDR1 is SGDLS and CDR2 is YYNGEE in the germline V gene. V trimming: 3 bases; J trimming: 9 bases; junction bases outside the gene matches: 4. This CDR3 contains 13 residues. CDR3 sequence: CASSAGQGTEQFF. CDR3 in DNA: TGTGCCAGCAGCGCCGGACAGGGGACTGAGCAGTTCTTC. Using reference TRBV9 and TRBJ2-1 for the parts outside the CDR3, the full variable domain is DSGVTQTPKHLITATGQRVTLRCSPRSGDLSVYWYQQSLDQGLQFLIQYYNGEERAKGNILERFSAQQFPDLHSELNLSSLELGDSALYFCASSAGQGTEQFFGPGTRLTVL.

The J gene is TRBJ2-1, the V gene TRBV11-3; D remains unclear. Germline loops: CDR1 SGHNT, CDR2 YENEEA. The length of the CDR3 is 11 residues. V lost 1 base and J 7 bases, leaving 2 bases between the germline ends. The CDR3 DNA reads TGTGCCAGCAGCTTAGGAAATGAGCAGTTCTTC. Its protein is CASSLGNEQFF.

This chain joins TRBV6-6 and TRBJ1-4; tentative D call: TRBD1 (6 bases). This CDR3 is 13 amino acids long. Germline V gives CDR1 MNHNY, CDR2 SVGAGI (reference sequence). V was clipped by 7 bases and J by 7 bases, with 13 bases between them. CDR3 sequence: CASKRGAGEKLFF. DNA of the CDR3: TGTGCCAGCAAACGGGGGGCCGGTGAAAAACTGTTTTTT.

The chain joins TRBV21-1 to TRBJ1-5; TRBD1, the table's D call, was not compared with the DNA. TRBV21-1 is a pseudogene segment. CDR3 length: 14 residues. CDR3 bases: TGTGCCAGCAGCAAAGCGCTCAGGGGTTGGCCCCAGCATTTT. As protein: CASSKALRGWPQHF.

The V call is TRBV19, the J call TRBJ2-5; tentative D call: TRBD1 (6 bases). The CDR3 covers 14 residues. The V and J ends lost 3 bases and 4 bases respectively, with 12 bases between them. Per germline, CDR1 LNHDA and CDR2 SQIVND (reference sequence). DNA for the CDR3: TGTGCCAGTAGTATCGGCAGGGGTGGAGAGACCCAGTACTTC. This sequence encodes CASSIGRGGETQYF. Filled out from reference TRBV19 and TRBJ2-5, the complete variable domain reads DGGITQSPKYLFRKEGQNVTLSCEQNLNHDAMYWYRQDPGQGLRLIYYSQIVNDFQKGDIAEGYSVSREKKESFPLTVTSAQKNPTAFYLCASSIGRGGETQYFGPGTRLLVL.

This clone came up once. V and J are TRBV15 and TRBJ2-2; D is unresolved. Germline V gene data show CDR1 as LNHNV and CDR2 as YYDKDF (reference sequence). This CDR3 is 15 amino acids long. Trimming pared 0 bases from V and 7 bases from J, leaving 12 bases between. DNA for the CDR3: TGTGCCACCAGCAGAGATCTCGACAAGAGCGGGGAGCTGTTTTTT. Protein product: CATSRDLDKSGELFF.

This clone was seen a handful of times. The chain uses TRBV7-8 and TRBJ2-7, with 7 bases fitting TRBD2. The CDR3 has 13 amino acids. V trimming: 1 base; J trimming: 3 bases; junction bases outside the gene matches: 0. Germline CDR1 reads SGHVS; CDR2 reads FQNEAQ. The CDR3 loop reads CASSLGEGYEQYF. CDR3 DNA sequence: TGTGCCAGCAGCTTAGGGGAGGGCTACGAGCAGTACTTC.

The J gene is TRBJ2-3, the V gene TRBV7-3; D tentatively reads TRBD1 or TRBD2 (6 bases each). This CDR3 has 14 amino acids. Germline-derived CDR1 and CDR2 are SGHTA and FQGTGA. The V and J ends lost 4 bases and 4 bases respectively, with 12 bases between them. CDR3 amino acids: CASSSQGTSDTQYF. CDR3 nucleotides: TGTGCCAGCAGCTCCCAGGGGACTTCAGATACGCAGTATTTT.

The genes are TRBV6-1 and TRBJ2-3; D could derive from TRBD1 or TRBD2 (6 bases each). V dropped 8 bases and J dropped 1 base, with 13 bases sitting between them. Germline lookup yields CDR1 MNHNS and CDR2 SASEGT. The CDR3 extends over 14 amino acids. CDR3 nucleotide sequence: TGTGCCAGCGAGGGGGGAAGCGGCACAGATACGCAGTATTTT. It codes for CASEGGSGTDTQYF.

The chain has TRBV9 and TRBJ1-1; 12 bases fit TRBD1. CDR1 is SGDLS, CDR2 YYNGEE, per germline. The CDR3 length is 18 residues. The trim removed 5 bases at V and 5 bases at J, leaving 16 bases unmatched. CDR3 sequence reads: CASSDKTGTGGVGTEAFF. CDR3 coding DNA: TGTGCCAGCAGTGATAAAACCGGGACAGGGGGCGTAGGTACTGAAGCTTTCTTT.

The chain recombines TRBV6-5 with TRBJ1-5; 7 bases fit TRBD1. The length of the CDR3 is 13 residues. Germline loops: CDR1 MNHEY, CDR2 SVGAGI. V trimming: 6 bases; J trimming: 6 bases; junction bases outside the gene matches: 5. CDR3 in amino acids: CASSKQGPQPQHF. The DNA of the CDR3 is TGTGCCAGCAGCAAACAGGGGCCTCAGCCCCAGCATTTT.

J is TRBJ2-1 and V is TRBV7-3; 8 bases agree with TRBD2. J was trimmed by 7 bases and V by 3 bases; bases with no gene match: 8. The germline V gene encodes CDR1 SGHTA and CDR2 FQGTGA. CDR3 length: 15 residues. This CDR3 is CASSFSPGGVNEQFF. DNA for the CDR3: TGTGCCAGCAGCTTCTCGCCCGGGGGGGTAAATGAGCAGTTCTTC.

CDR3 coding DNA: TGTGCCAGCAGCCCCGGACGGCCGAACACTGAAGCTTTCTTT. The encoded protein is CASSPGRPNTEAFF. The chain couples TRBV5-8 to TRBJ1-1; no reliable D call. V was cut by 4 bases and J by 1 base, with 11 bases left in between. Per germline, CDR1 SGHTS and CDR2 YDEGEE. CDR3 size: 14 residues.

This chain joins TRBV7-9 and TRBJ2-5; D is undetermined. Per the germline V gene, CDR1 is SEHNR and CDR2 is FQNEAQ (reference sequence). V dropped 1 base and J dropped 2 bases, with 11 bases sitting between them. This CDR3 comprises 15 residues. CDR3 region: CASSLVPATQETQYF. The CDR3 DNA reads TGTGCCAGCAGCTTAGTACCGGCTACACAAGAGACCCAGTACTTC.

The chain couples TRBV7-2 to TRBJ2-5; D is uncertain. Germline lookup yields CDR1 SGHTA and CDR2 FQGNSA. Trimming left V 1 base short and J 7 bases short, with 10 bases between. The CDR3 has 13 residues. CDR3 sequence reads: CASSLEVWGTQYF. As DNA, the CDR3 is TGTGCCAGCAGCTTAGAAGTATGGGGGACCCAGTACTTC.

The chain employs TRBV7-8 and TRBJ1-1; 7 bases fit TRBD1. CDR1 is SGHVS and CDR2 is FQNEAQ in the germline V gene. J gave up 4 bases and V 5 bases, and 4 bases lay outside the gene matches. The CDR3 is 13 amino acids. Here the CDR3 reads CASSAYRGTEAFF. CDR3 in DNA: TGTGCCAGCAGCGCATACAGGGGCACTGAAGCTTTCTTT.

The chain employs TRBV29-1 and TRBJ1-1; maybe TRBD1 (5 bases). V was trimmed by 1 base and J by 1 base, leaving 7 bases between them. The CDR3 loop spans 13 amino acids. CDR1 is SQVTM and CDR2 is ANQGSEA in the germline V gene. Here the CDR3 DNA reads TGCAGCGTTGAAGGGCAGGGGAACACTGAAGCTTTCTTT. Translating it yields CSVEGQGNTEAFF.

The rearrangement joins TRBV28 to TRBJ1-1; D is ambiguous. This CDR3 is 14 amino acids long. CDR1 MDHEN and CDR2 SYDVKM come from the germline V gene. The V gene lost 2 bases and the J gene lost 1 base, with 8 bases spanning the gap. The CDR3 DNA sequence: TGTGCCAGCAGTTTAGTCCCCCCGAACACTGAAGCTTTCTTT. It codes for CASSLVPPNTEAFF.

This sequence joins TRBV7-3 and TRBJ2-3; D remains unclear. V gave up 2 bases and J gave up 4 bases, with 4 bases separating them. Germline values: CDR1 SGHTA, CDR2 FQGTGA. The CDR3 is 12 amino acids. CDR3 amino acids: CASSLGPDTQYF. DNA for the CDR3: TGTGCCAGCAGCTTAGGGCCAGATACGCAGTATTTT. The entire variable domain, with the rest obtained from reference TRBV7-3 and TRBJ2-3, is as follows: GAGVSQTPSNKVTEKGKYVELRCDPISGHTALYWYRQSLGQGPEFLIYFQGTGAADDSGLPNDRFFAVRPEGSVSTLKIQRTERGDSAVYLCASSLGPDTQYFGPGTRLTVL.

This chain links TRBV4-1 with TRBJ2-7; D uncertain. Germline V gene sequence: CDR1 MGHRA, CDR2 YSYEKL. Trimming took off 3 bases at V and 0 bases at J, with 6 bases between the two ends. The CDR3 runs 13 residues. CDR3 sequence (DNA): TGCGCCAGCAGCCAGGGTGGCTCCTACGAGCAGTACTTC. Translation: CASSQGGSYEQYF.

This chain connects TRBV9 to TRBJ1-2; D is unclear. CDR1 is SGDLS and CDR2 is YYNGEE in the germline V gene. CDR3 length: 16 amino acids. V lost 0 bases, J lost 6 bases, and 18 bases lay in between. The CDR3 loop reads CASSVVAADRINGYTF. CDR3 in DNA: TGTGCCAGCAGCGTAGTGGCAGCAGATCGTATTAATGGCTACACCTTC.

The rearrangement joins TRBV28 to TRBJ1-1; 11 bases line up with TRBD1. Trimming took 5 bases from V and 1 from J; bases not matched to a gene: 18. The CDR3 is made up of 20 amino acids. Per the germline V gene, CDR1 is MDHEN and CDR2 is SYDVKM. The DNA for the CDR3 is TGTGCCAGCAGTCCAACCCCAGGACAGGGGGCCCCGTCTTGGAACACTGAAGCTTTCTTT. It translates to CASSPTPGQGAPSWNTEAFF.

With respect to this clone: Other nucleotide sequences in the sample specify the same CDR3. The chain is built from TRBV6-5 and TRBJ1-2, with D uncertain. The CDR3 extends over 15 amino acids. From germline, CDR1 is MNHEY and CDR2 SVGAGI. The V end was cut by 4 bases, the J end by 6 bases, with 18 bases between. The CDR3 protein is CASSLEYRAANGYTF. The CDR3 DNA reads TGTGCCAGCAGTTTGGAGTACAGAGCGGCCAATGGCTACACCTTC.

V gene TRBV4-1 combines with J gene TRBJ1-4; D unclear. V shed 1 base and J shed 4 bases, with 10 bases lying between them. Germline CDR1 reads MGHRA; CDR2 reads YSYEKL. The length of the CDR3 is 15 residues. The CDR3 region has the DNA TGCGCCAGCAGCCAAGGTCCCGTTCTTAATGAAAAACTGTTTTTT. Its protein is CASSQGPVLNEKLFF.

The gene calls are TRBV27 and TRBJ1-5; 8 nucleotides line up with TRBD1. Looked up from germline, CDR1 is MNHEY and CDR2 is SMNVEV (reference sequence). CDR3 length: 17 residues. V lost 5 bases, J lost 9 bases, and 18 bases stayed unmatched. The CDR3 spells CASSTRQGSQSVLPQHF. For the CDR3, the DNA is TGTGCCAGCAGTACGAGACAGGGGTCCCAATCAGTTTTGCCCCAGCATTTT.